This TCR beta chain was captured by sequencing in a study of T-cell memory formation after mild COVID-19. The V end was cut by 3 bases, the J end by 0 bases, with 13 bases between. Germline loops: CDR1 SGHKS, CDR2 YYEKEE (reference sequence). CDR3 length equals 16 residues. This clonotype was detected only a few times. TCRdb redid the calling of the 5' RACE reads with MiXCR, one entry per CDR3 protein. The data show 300,000 to 350,000 distinct CDR3 sequences, about an eighth seen once. The sequence came from a man aged 18 to 30 who had mild COVID-19 (a few samples of this study predate the infection). Cell type and time point are not known. Material for sequencing was PBMCs or a T cell subset sorted from them (not recorded which). The V call is TRBV5-5, the J call TRBJ1-5; D remains unclear. CDR3 sequence reads: CASSSLTGGSNQPQHF. The CDR3 region has the DNA TGTGCCAGCAGCTCGCTAACGGGAGGTAGCAATCAGCCCCAGCATTTT.